This T cell receptor (beta chain) is drawn from a study of blood T cell repertoires in COVID-19 (TCRdb year 2020). Background on the whole study: Samples covering the acute and convalescent phases of COVID-19 were provided by collaborators in the United States, Italy and Spain. The material from the prospective study consisted of cDNA or gDNA derived from T cells, B-cell-depleted T cells, or PBMCs. The dataset comprised deeply sampled blood TCRbeta repertoires from subjects exposed to, actively infected with, or recovered from COVID-19. A freely available public database, intended as a resource for researchers studying the immune response to SARS-CoV-2, is where the repertoires were released. Samples were obtained from the ongoing ImmuneRACE study (first 160 participants) and from over 1,000 subjects provided by 6 global collaborators. Sample metadata almost always included a de-identified subject ID, COVID-19 status, age in years and sex. Where HLA class I and class II types were available, the types were taken from metadata supplied by the sample provider, not from assay-based typing. Overall results and qualifications from the work: The amount of clinical and demographic metadata varied by source and participant and was provided uncurated.

CDR1 DFQATT and CDR2 SNEGSKA were looked up in the germline V gene (reference sequence). V lost 3 bases and J lost 12 bases, and the count of bases not matched to a germline gene is 11. Including cysteine and phenylalanine, the CDR3 has 14 amino acids. Only the CDR3 region is kept as DNA, spanning 42 bases read in frame from base 1. As for this clone: The target of this receptor is not known. No much larger clonotype is one base removed from it; base qualities were not supplied.

Collaborating institutions collected whole blood in K2EDTA tubes following their own protocols. For TCRbeta analysis, collaborators shipped samples as frozen whole blood, isolated PBMCs, or DNA extracted from either of those sample types. TCRbeta CDR3 regions were amplified from genomic DNA by means of the immunoSEQ Assay, a bias-controlled multiplex PCR. Under the source paper's analysis protocol: The number of nucleated cells in each sample was estimated by amplification of reference gene primers within the assay. To quantify the absolute abundance of each unique TCRbeta CDR3 rearrangement, sequence reads were collapsed and filtered. For each sample, productive Simpson clonality was calculated by taking the square root of Simpson's diversity index across productive rearrangements. TCRdb provides this immuneACCESS table in a form limited to in-frame rearrangements. Some clones are lacking; in checked studies, under half of them reflect an unresolved V gene, and why the rest are absent is not known. V, J and clone size were drawn from that table, and D and trimming were deduced from the DNA. The sample has tens of thousands of clones on record, more than 65% of them singletons. About 31% of the sample is held by the ten biggest clonotypes.

Sequences were obtained from peripheral blood. Here the chain combines TRBV20-1 and TRBJ2-1, with 10 junctional bases fitting TRBD2. The sequence derives from a man older than 75 with active or convalescent COVID-19. The sequenced DNA: TGCAGTGCTAGTTCGAGCGGGGGGGCTGTTTGGCAGTTCTTC. It codes for CSASSSGGAVWQFF.